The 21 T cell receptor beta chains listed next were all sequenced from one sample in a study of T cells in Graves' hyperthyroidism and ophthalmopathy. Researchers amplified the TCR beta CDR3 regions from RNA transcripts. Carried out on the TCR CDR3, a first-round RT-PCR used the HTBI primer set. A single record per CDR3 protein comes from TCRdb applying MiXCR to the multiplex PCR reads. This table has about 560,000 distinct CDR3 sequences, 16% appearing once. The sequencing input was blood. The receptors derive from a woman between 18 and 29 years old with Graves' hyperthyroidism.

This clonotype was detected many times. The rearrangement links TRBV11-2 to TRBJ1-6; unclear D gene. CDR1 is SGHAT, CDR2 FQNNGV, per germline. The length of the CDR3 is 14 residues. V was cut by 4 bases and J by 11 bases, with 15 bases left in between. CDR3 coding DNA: TGTGCCAGCAGCTCCCGGGTAACGGAGACACCCCTCCACTTT. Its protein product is CASSSRVTETPLHF. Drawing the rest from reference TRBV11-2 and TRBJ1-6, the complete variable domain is EAGVAQSPRYKIIEKRQSVAFWCNPISGHATLYWYQQILGQGPKLLIQFQNNGVVDDSQLPKDRFSAERLKGVDSTLKIQPAKLEDSAVYLCASSSRVTETPLHFGNGTRLTVT.

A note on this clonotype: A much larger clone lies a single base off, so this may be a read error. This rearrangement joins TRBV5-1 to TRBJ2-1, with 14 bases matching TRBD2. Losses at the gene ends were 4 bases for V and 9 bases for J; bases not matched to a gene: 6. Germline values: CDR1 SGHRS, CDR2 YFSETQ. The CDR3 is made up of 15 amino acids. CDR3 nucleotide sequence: TGCGCCAGCAGCCCGGGACTAGCGGGAGTCACTGAGCAGTTCTTC. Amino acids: CASSPGLAGVTEQFF.

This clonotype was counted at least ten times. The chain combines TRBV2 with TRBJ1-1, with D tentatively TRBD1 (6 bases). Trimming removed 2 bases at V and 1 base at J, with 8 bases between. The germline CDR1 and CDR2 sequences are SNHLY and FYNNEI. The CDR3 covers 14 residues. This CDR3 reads CASSEIQGNTEAFF. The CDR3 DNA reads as TGTGCCAGCAGTGAAATACAGGGGAACACTGAAGCTTTCTTT. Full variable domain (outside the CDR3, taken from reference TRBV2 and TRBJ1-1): EPEVTQTPSHQVTQMGQEVILRCVPISNHLYFYWYRQILGQKVEFLVSFYNNEISEKSEIFDDQFSVERPDGSNFTLKIRSTKLEDSAMYFCASSEIQGNTEAFFGQGTRLTVV.

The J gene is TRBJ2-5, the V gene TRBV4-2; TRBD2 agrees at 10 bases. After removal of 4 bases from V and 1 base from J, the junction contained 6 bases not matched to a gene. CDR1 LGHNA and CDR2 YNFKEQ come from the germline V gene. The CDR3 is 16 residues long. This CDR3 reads CASSRTSGQFQETQYF. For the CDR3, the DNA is TGTGCCAGCAGCCGGACTAGCGGACAATTCCAAGAGACCCAGTACTTC.

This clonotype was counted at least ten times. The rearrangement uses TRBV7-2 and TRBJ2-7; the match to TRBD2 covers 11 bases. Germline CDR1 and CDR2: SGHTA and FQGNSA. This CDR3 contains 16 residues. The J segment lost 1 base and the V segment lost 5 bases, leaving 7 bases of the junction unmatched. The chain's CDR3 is CASSPTSGVVSYEQYF. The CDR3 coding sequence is TGTGCCAGCAGCCCGACTAGCGGGGTCGTATCCTACGAGCAGTACTTC.

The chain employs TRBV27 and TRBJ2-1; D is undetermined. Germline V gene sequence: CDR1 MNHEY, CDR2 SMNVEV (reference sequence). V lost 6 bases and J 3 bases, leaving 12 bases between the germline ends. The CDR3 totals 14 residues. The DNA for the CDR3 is TGTGCCAGCAGCCGCGGACGGAACTACAATGAGCAGTTCTTC. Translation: CASSRGRNYNEQFF.

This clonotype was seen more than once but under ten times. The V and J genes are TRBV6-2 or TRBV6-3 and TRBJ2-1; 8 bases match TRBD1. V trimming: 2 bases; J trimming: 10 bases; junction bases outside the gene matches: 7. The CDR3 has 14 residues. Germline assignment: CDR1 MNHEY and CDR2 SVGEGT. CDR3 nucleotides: TGTGCCAGCAGTTACGTGGACAGGGACGCCGAGCAGTTCTTC. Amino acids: CASSYVDRDAEQFF.

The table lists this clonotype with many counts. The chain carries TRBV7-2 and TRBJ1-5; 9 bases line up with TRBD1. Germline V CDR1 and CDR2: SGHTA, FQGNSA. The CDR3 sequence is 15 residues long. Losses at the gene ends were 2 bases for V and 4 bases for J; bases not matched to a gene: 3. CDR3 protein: CASSLPGQGNQPQHF. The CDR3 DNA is TGTGCCAGCAGCTTACCGGGACAGGGAAATCAGCCCCAGCATTTT.

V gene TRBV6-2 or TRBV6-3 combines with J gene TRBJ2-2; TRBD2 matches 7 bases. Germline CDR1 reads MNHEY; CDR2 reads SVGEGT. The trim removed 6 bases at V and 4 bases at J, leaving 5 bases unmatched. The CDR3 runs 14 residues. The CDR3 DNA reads TGTGCCAGCAGACTAAGCGGGGTCACCGGGGAGCTGTTTTTT. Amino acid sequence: CASRLSGVTGELFF.

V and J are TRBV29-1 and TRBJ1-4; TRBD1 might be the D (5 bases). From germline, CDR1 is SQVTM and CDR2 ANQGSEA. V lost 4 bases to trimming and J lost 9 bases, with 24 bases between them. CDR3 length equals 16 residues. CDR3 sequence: CSVGPPGLSRYKKLFF. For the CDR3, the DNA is TGCAGCGTTGGGCCCCCGGGACTCTCTCGATATAAAAAACTGTTTTTT.

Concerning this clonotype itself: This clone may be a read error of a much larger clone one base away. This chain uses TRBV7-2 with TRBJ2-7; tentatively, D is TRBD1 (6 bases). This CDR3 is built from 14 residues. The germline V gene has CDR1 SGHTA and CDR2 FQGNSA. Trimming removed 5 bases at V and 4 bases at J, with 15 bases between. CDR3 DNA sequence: TGTGCCAGCAGCATAGGGAATACAGGGTACGAGCAGTACTTC. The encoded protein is CASSIGNTGYEQYF.

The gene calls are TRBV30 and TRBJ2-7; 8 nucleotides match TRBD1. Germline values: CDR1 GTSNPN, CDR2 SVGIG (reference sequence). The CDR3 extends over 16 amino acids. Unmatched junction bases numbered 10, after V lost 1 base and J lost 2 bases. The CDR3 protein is CAWSELTTGDPYEQYF. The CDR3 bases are TGTGCCTGGAGTGAGTTAACGACAGGGGATCCCTACGAGCAGTACTTC.

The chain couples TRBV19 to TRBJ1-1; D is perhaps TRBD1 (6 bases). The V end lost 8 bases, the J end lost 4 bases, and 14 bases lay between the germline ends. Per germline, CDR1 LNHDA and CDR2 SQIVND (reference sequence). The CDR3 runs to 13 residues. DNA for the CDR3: TGTGCCAGTTGTACAGGGCCGGGCACTGAAGCTTTCTTT. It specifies CASCTGPGTEAFF.

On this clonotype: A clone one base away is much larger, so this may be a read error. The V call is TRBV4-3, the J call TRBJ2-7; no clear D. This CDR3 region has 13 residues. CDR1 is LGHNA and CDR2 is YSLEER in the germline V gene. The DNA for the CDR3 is TGCACCAGCAGCCAAGGGCAGTCCTACGAGCAGTACTTC. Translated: CTSSQGQSYEQYF.

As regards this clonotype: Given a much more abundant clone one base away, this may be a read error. In nucleotides, the CDR3 is TGTGCCAGCAGTTTAAAGGAGACTAATGAAAAACTGTTTTTT. Translating it yields CASSLKETNEKLFF. The chain carries TRBV12-3 or TRBV12-4 and TRBJ1-4; D call uncertain. Between the trimmed V and J ends, which lost 2 bases and 2 bases, there was a span of 6 bases. The CDR3 is made up of 14 amino acids.

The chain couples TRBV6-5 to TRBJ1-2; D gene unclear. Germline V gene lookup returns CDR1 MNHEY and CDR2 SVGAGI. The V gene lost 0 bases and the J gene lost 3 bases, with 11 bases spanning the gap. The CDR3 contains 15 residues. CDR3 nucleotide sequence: TGTGCCAGCAGTTACTCGTTTAGTTCCGACTATGGCTACACCTTC. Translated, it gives CASSYSFSSDYGYTF.

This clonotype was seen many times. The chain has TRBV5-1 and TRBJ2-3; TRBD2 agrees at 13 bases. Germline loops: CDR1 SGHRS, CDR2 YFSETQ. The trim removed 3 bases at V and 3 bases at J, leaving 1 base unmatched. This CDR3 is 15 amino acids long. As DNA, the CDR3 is TGCGCCAGCAGCTCGACTAGCGGGGGGACAGATACGCAGTATTTT. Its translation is CASSSTSGGTDTQYF.

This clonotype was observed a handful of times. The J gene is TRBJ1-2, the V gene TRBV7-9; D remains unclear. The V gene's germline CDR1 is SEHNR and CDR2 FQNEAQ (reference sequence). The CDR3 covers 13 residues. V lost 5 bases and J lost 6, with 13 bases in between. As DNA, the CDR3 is TGTGCCAGCAGCCCGTCCCGGGGTGATGGCTACACCTTC. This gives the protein CASSPSRGDGYTF.

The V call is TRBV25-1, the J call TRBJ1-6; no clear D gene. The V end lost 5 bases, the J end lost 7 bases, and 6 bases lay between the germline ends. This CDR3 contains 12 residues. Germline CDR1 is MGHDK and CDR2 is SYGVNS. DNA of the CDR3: TGTGCCAGCAGTATAGGGAATTCACCCCTCCACTTT. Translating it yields CASSIGNSPLHF.

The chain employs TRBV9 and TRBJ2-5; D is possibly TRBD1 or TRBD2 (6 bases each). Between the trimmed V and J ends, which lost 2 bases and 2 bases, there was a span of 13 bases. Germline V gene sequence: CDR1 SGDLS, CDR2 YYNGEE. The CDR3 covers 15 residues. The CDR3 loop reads CASSVALGGQETQYF. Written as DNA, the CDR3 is TGTGCCAGCAGCGTTGCCCTAGGGGGGCAAGAGACCCAGTACTTC.

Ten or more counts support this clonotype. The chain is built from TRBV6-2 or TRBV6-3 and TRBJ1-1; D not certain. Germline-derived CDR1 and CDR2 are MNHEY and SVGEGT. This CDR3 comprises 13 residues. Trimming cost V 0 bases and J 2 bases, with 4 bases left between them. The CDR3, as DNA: TGTGCCAGCAGTTACTCGGACAACACTGAAGCTTTCTTT. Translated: CASSYSDNTEAFF.